This T cell receptor beta chain appears in the sequencing data of a study of blood T cells in healthy people across ages (dated by TCRdb to the mid-2010s). With regard to the full study: In model experiments, template switching captured about one uniquely barcoded TCR beta cDNA molecule for every two T cells. Four age groups were formed from the donors: young (average roughly 15 years), middle-aged (less than 40), aged (around 68) and long-lived (82). Using the same blood draw, the study looked at two additional independent replicas of 1 million unique cDNA reads for two donors, one aged 18 to 30 and the other aged 80 or older. To avoid experimental bias, donors of different ages were spread randomly across the sequencing lanes. The study measured age-related changes in TCR beta repertoire diversity using deep sequencing normalized with unique cDNA molecular identifiers. General study outcomes and caveats: Estimates of total diversity based on one million sequenced T cells were regarded as lower bounds and as underestimates. Observed TCR beta diversity per million T cells fell roughly linearly with age, and a significant reduction was already apparent by age around 39. The percentage of naive T cells measured by flow cytometry correlated strongly with observed TCR beta diversity. Because the CMV infection status of the donors was unknown, age-related changes in expanded clonotypes may potentially have been confounded. Bulk unsorted PBMC profiling prevented conclusive comparison of naive and antigen-experienced compartments. Compared with the aged group, more naive CD4+ T cells, fewer expanded clones and increased TCR diversity were shown by the long-lived group, suggesting age selection.

This clonotype was recorded a few times. Its antigen remains undetermined. Base qualities are not at hand, and no much larger clone is one base apart. Library creation used 5' RACE. Data came from an Illumina HiSeq 2500. A second PCR of about 6 to 11 cycles was performed with a sample-barcoded 5' primer and a J-beta primer mix. A unique molecular identifier was introduced onto each TCR beta cDNA molecule by a template-switch 5' adaptor carrying 12 random nucleotides. At least 2.5 million CDR3-containing paired-end reads were obtained from each sample. First-strand cDNA was synthesized from all RNA with the Mint cDNA synthesis kit, primed by a TRBC-specific oligonucleotide. Following uracil-DNA glycosylase treatment, a first 18-cycle PCR with universal primers M1SS and BC2_uni_R was performed on all cDNA. Concerning the study's data processing: Each sample was normalized by randomly selecting 1 million high-quality reads, each carrying a distinct molecular identifier. Instead of being binned into consensus sequences, reads that shared molecular identifiers were thrown out. MiTCR, run with a Q25 quality threshold and the strictest error-elimination algorithm, handled CDR3 identification, clonotype clustering and error correction. A nonparametric unseen species model with Euler transformation was used to estimate lower-bound total TCR beta diversity. Through fastp at Q25 and MiXCR, TCRdb rebuilt clones from the public reads, retaining in-frame beta chains. Rows matching on CDR3 protein sequence are summarized as one entry with the most common DNA and genes. TCRdb, not the original authors, processed these V and J calls. Here the sample has approximately 670,000 distinct CDR3 sequences; over 40% occur a single time. Clones ranked in the top ten supply 30% of the sample.

Systemically healthy Caucasian individuals from Russia, 39 in total and aged about 6 to 100 years, were included as donors. Roughly 9.5 milliliters of peripheral blood were drawn from each donor into EDTA-treated Vacutainer tubes. Ficoll-Paque density-gradient centrifugation was used to isolate PBMCs, with at least 6.5 million per sample. Total RNA was extracted from PBMCs with Trizol reagent, with at least 6 micrograms obtained per sample. For every donor, flow cytometry on a PBMC aliquot measured the percentage of naive CD45RAhigh/CD27high T cells. This sequence was found in a man older than 75 in good health. Source material: blood.

This receptor has the CDR3 CASSSLVNTQYF. The nucleotides are TGTGCCAGCAGTTCCTTGGTTAATACGCAGTATTTT. The chain couples TRBV12-3 or TRBV12-4 to TRBJ2-3, with the D gene too uncertain to name. From the cysteine up to the phenylalanine, the CDR3 has a length of 12 residues. The CDR3 DNA has 36 bases and is translated from base 1. The germline ends are 9 bases apart after V is trimmed by 4 bases and J by 7 bases.